This T cell receptor beta chain was sequenced in a study of Ad26.COV2.S vaccination and SARS-CoV-2 variants. Profiled with immunoSEQ multiplex PCR; TCRdb holds only in-frame clones, not every one. Of 300,000 to 400,000 clones in the sample, approximately 86% are singletons; the top ten hold approximately 11%. Trimming took off 5 bases at V and 3 bases at J, with 11 bases between the two ends. This CDR3 region has 14 residues. Germline-derived CDR1 and CDR2 are MNHEY and SVGEGT. The treatment here: around 19 received Ad26.COV2.S at low or high dose, single or two shots; about five received placebo; per-sample allocation not given. Samples were taken on day 63 after the first vaccine or placebo injection.

V is TRBV6-2 or TRBV6-3 and J is TRBJ2-1, with D uncertain. The TCR sequence derives from a person aged 18 to 65 who received the Ad26.COV2.S COVID-19 vaccine or a placebo. Here the sequenced sample was peripheral blood, taken in a trial of Ad26.COV2.S vaccine versus placebo. Here the CDR3 reads CASSKAPNYNEQFF. The DNA of the CDR3 is TGTGCCAGCAGTAAGGCCCCTAACTACAATGAGCAGTTCTTC.